This T cell receptor (beta chain) was documented in a study of cytomegalovirus exposure and HLA in healthy donors. The assay was immunoSEQ multiplex PCR, and TCRdb's table has in-frame clones only and misses some. The data show around 98,000 clones, 87% seen once. The CDR3 loop spans 14 amino acids. V lost 4 bases, J lost 6 bases, and 16 bases lay in between. Germline V gives CDR1 WNHNN, CDR2 SYGVQD (reference sequence). The chain combines TRBV10-1 with TRBJ2-7; possible D gene TRBD1, 6 bases. What was sequenced was PBMCs. The TCR sequence derives from a woman aged 30 to 39 in good health and CMV-seronegative. The CDR3 reads CASSAPGEYGEQYF. The CDR3 nucleotides are TGCGCCAGCAGTGCCCCAGGGGAATACGGCGAGCAGTACTTC.